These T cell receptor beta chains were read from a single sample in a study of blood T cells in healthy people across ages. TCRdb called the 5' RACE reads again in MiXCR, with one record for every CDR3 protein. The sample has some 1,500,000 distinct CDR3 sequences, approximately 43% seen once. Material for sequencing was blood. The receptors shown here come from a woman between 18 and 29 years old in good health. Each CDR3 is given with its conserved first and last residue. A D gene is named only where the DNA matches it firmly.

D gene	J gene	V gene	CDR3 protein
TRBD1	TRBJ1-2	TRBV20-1	CSASDRGQHYGYTF
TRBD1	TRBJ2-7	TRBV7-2	CASSPGTGVIAYEQYF
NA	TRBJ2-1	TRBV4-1	CASSQVNRPEQFF
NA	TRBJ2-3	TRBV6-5	CARCRVSADTQYF
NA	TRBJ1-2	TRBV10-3	CAVSEAAPDYTF
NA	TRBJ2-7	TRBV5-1	CASSLNTGTNGEQYF
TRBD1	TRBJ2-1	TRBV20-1	CSARELGQGLNEQFF
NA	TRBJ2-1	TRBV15	CATSRDRRGHEQFF
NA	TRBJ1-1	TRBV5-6	CASSLAGEAMNTEAFF
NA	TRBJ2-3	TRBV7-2	CASSPTSPIDTQYF
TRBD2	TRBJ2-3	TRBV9	CVCEIASGIRTDTQYF
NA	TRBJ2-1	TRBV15	CATSRDSPLHNEQFF
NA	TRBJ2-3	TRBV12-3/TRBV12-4	CASGDGSVADMEYF
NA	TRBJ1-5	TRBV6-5	CASSWGRGNQPQHF